This T cell receptor beta chain is drawn from a study of CD8 T cells in ankylosing spondylitis. This clonotype appeared many times. Antigen specificity is unknown. This CDR3 has 14 residues. V gave up 6 bases and J gave up 2 bases, with 11 bases separating them. Study-wide results and limits: Blood of patients with ankylosing spondylitis appeared to be characterized by a TCR beta motif of eight highly homologous variants.

TCRdb reprocessed the 5' RACE reads with MiXCR, giving one entry per CDR3 protein. This repertoire shows about 130,000 distinct CDR3 sequences, 7% to 8% found once; its top ten account for 12%. This TCR derives from a female donor with ankylosing spondylitis or in good health (not recorded which). The sample comprised blood, either unsorted or a sorted T cell fraction (not recorded which). The chain uses TRBV12-3 or TRBV12-4 and TRBJ1-5, with a weak D call TRBD1 (5 bases). CDR3 protein: CASSRQGGNQPQHF. The CDR3 DNA follows: TGTGCCAGCAGCCGGCAGGGTGGCAATCAGCCCCAGCATTTT.